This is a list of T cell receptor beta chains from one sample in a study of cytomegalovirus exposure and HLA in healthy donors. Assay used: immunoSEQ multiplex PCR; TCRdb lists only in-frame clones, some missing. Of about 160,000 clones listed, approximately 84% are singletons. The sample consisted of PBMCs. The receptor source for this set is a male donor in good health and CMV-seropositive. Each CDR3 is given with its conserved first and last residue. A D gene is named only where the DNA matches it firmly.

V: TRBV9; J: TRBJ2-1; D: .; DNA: TGTGCCAGCAGCGCCCGTAGCCGCAATGAGCAGTTCTTC; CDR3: CASSARSRNEQFF
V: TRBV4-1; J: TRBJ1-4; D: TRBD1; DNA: TGCGCCAGCAGCCATGCTCTCCGGGACAGGGCGCAAAAACTGTTTTTT; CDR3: CASSHALRDRAQKLFF
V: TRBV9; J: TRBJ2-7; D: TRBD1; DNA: TGTGCCAGCAGCGCACCGGGACAGGGGTACGAGCAGTACTTC; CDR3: CASSAPGQGYEQYF
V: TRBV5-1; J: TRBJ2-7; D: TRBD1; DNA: TGCGCCAGCAGCTTGGCCGGGACAGGAAAATACGAGCAGTACTTC; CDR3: CASSLAGTGKYEQYF
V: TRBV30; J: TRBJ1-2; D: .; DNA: TGTGCCTGGAGCGGTTGGGGGCGAGGTGGCTACACCTTC; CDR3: CAWSGWGRGGYTF
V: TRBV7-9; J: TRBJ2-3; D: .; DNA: TGTGCCAGCAGCTTCATAGCACCCCCTAGGAGGGCCCTTGTGGGTACGCAGTATTTT; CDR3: CASSFIAPPRRALVGTQYF
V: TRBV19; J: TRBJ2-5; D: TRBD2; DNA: TGTGCCAGTAGTATAATAGCGGGAGGACCGGAGACCCAGTACTTC; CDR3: CASSIIAGGPETQYF
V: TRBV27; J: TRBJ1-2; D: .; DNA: TGTGCCAGCAGTTTATCCCAGGGGCCTATCTATGGCTACACCTTC; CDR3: CASSLSQGPIYGYTF
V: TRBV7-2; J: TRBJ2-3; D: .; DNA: TGTGCCAGCTCATGGCGGTTCCGCACAGATACGCAGTATTTT; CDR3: CASSWRFRTDTQYF
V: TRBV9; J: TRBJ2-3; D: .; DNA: TGTGCCAGCAGCCCAAGATACAGGGGCACAGATACGCAGTATTTT; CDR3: CASSPRYRGTDTQYF
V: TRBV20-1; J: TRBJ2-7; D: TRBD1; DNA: TGCAGTGCTGGGACAGCCGAGCAGTACTTC; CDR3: CSAGTAEQYF